Listed below are T cell receptor beta chains from one sample, sequenced in a study of blood T cell repertoires in COVID-19. The protocol was immunoSEQ multiplex PCR, while the TCRdb copy is restricted to in-frame clones and leaves out a portion. The data contain tens of thousands of clones, 84% of them singletons. Sequences were obtained from peripheral blood. All receptors come from a man between 65 and 85 years old with acute or convalescent COVID-19. Each CDR3 is given with its conserved first and last residue. The order of the fields is D gene, V gene, clone size, CDR3 length, J gene, CDR3 protein, CDR3 DNA. The D gene is left open where the match is weak. Not every row has a clone size; where given, it reads once, few, many or a size class.

D gene: TRBD1; V gene: TRBV5-1; clone size: .; CDR3 length: 14; J gene: TRBJ1-2; CDR3 protein: CASSSGQGYYGYTF; CDR3 DNA: TGCGCCAGCAGCTCCGGACAGGGATACTATGGCTACACCTTC
D gene: TRBD1; V gene: TRBV28; clone size: once; CDR3 length: 14; J gene: TRBJ1-1; CDR3 protein: CASRPGQGVSEAFF; CDR3 DNA: TGTGCCAGCAGGCCGGGACAGGGCGTCTCTGAAGCTTTCTTT
D gene: TRBD2; V gene: TRBV5-4; clone size: .; CDR3 length: 17; J gene: TRBJ2-3; CDR3 protein: CASSSGGGGASTDTQYF; CDR3 DNA: TGTGCCAGCAGCTCTGGGGGCGGGGGGGCAAGCACAGATACGCAGTATTTT
D gene: TRBD2; V gene: TRBV7-6; clone size: .; CDR3 length: 17; J gene: TRBJ2-7; CDR3 protein: CASSLAQAAGGSYEQYF; CDR3 DNA: TGTGCCAGCAGCTTAGCGCAGGCGGCGGGGGGTTCCTACGAGCAGTACTTC
D gene: TRBD1; V gene: TRBV3-1/TRBV3-2; clone size: .; CDR3 length: 16; J gene: TRBJ1-1; CDR3 protein: CASSPGTGWGNTEAFF; CDR3 DNA: TGTGCCAGCAGCCCTGGGACAGGGTGGGGCAACACTGAAGCTTTCTTT
D gene: .; V gene: TRBV20-1; clone size: .; CDR3 length: 14; J gene: TRBJ1-1; CDR3 protein: CSASGGRGNTEAFF; CDR3 DNA: TGCAGTGCTAGTGGAGGTAGAGGGAACACTGAAGCTTTCTTT
D gene: TRBD1; V gene: TRBV6-5; clone size: .; CDR3 length: 13; J gene: TRBJ1-6; CDR3 protein: CASRRTGNSPLHF; CDR3 DNA: TGTGCCAGCAGAAGGACAGGGAACTCACCCCTCCACTTT
D gene: .; V gene: TRBV30; clone size: .; CDR3 length: 12; J gene: TRBJ2-7; CDR3 protein: CAWSVKGEEQYF; CDR3 DNA: TGTGCCTGGAGTGTTAAGGGGGAAGAGCAGTACTTC
D gene: .; V gene: TRBV3-1/TRBV3-2; clone size: .; CDR3 length: 13; J gene: TRBJ1-1; CDR3 protein: CASSSRRVSEAFF; CDR3 DNA: TGTGCCAGCAGCTCCCGCCGGGTATCCGAAGCTTTCTTT
D gene: .; V gene: TRBV11-2; clone size: .; CDR3 length: 15; J gene: TRBJ1-4; CDR3 protein: CASSSGVGTNEKLFF; CDR3 DNA: TGTGCCAGCAGCTCCGGGGTAGGGACTAATGAAAAACTGTTTTTT
D gene: TRBD2; V gene: TRBV3-1/TRBV3-2; clone size: .; CDR3 length: 16; J gene: TRBJ2-1; CDR3 protein: CASSQVSSGRVNEQFF; CDR3 DNA: TGTGCCAGCAGCCAAGTATCTAGCGGGAGGGTTAATGAGCAGTTCTTC
D gene: .; V gene: TRBV9; clone size: .; CDR3 length: 18; J gene: TRBJ1-5; CDR3 protein: CASSVVANSGASNQPQHF; CDR3 DNA: TGTGCCAGCAGCGTAGTAGCCAACAGCGGGGCTAGCAATCAGCCCCAGCATTTT
D gene: TRBD1; V gene: TRBV19; clone size: .; CDR3 length: 15; J gene: TRBJ2-5; CDR3 protein: CASSTGTGTQETQYF; CDR3 DNA: TGTGCCAGTAGTACCGGGACAGGGACCCAAGAGACCCAGTACTTC
D gene: TRBD1; V gene: TRBV7-9; clone size: .; CDR3 length: 13; J gene: TRBJ1-5; CDR3 protein: CASSLTGVQPQHF; CDR3 DNA: TGTGCCAGCAGCTTAACAGGGGTTCAGCCCCAGCATTTT
D gene: TRBD2; V gene: TRBV9; clone size: .; CDR3 length: 14; J gene: TRBJ2-3; CDR3 protein: CASSVLGGGDTQYF; CDR3 DNA: TGTGCCAGCAGCGTATTGGGCGGGGGAGATACGCAGTATTTT
D gene: .; V gene: TRBV9; clone size: .; CDR3 length: 15; J gene: TRBJ1-5; CDR3 protein: CASSPTGGSNQPQHF; CDR3 DNA: TGTGCCAGCAGCCCCACGGGGGGTAGCAATCAGCCCCAGCATTTT
D gene: TRBD2; V gene: TRBV5-1; clone size: once; CDR3 length: 17; J gene: TRBJ2-7; CDR3 protein: CASSLVGTGGAFDEQYF; CDR3 DNA: TGCGCCAGCAGCCTCGTGGGGACGGGGGGGGCCTTTGACGAGCAGTACTTC
D gene: .; V gene: TRBV9; clone size: .; CDR3 length: 13; J gene: TRBJ2-1; CDR3 protein: CASSVGPYNEQFF; CDR3 DNA: TGTGCCAGCAGCGTAGGGCCCTACAATGAGCAGTTCTTC
D gene: TRBD1; V gene: TRBV9; clone size: .; CDR3 length: 17; J gene: TRBJ1-4; CDR3 protein: CASSPRDRVATNEKLFF; CDR3 DNA: TGTGCCAGCAGCCCTCGAGACAGGGTTGCAACTAATGAAAAACTGTTTTTT
D gene: TRBD2; V gene: TRBV5-1; clone size: .; CDR3 length: 17; J gene: TRBJ2-2; CDR3 protein: CASSLDLAGANTGELFF; CDR3 DNA: TGCGCCAGCAGCTTGGACCTAGCGGGGGCGAACACCGGGGAGCTGTTTTTT
D gene: .; V gene: TRBV13; clone size: .; CDR3 length: 14; J gene: TRBJ2-1; CDR3 protein: CASSFVGGANEQFF; CDR3 DNA: TGTGCCAGCAGCTTTGTGGGAGGAGCGAATGAGCAGTTCTTC
D gene: .; V gene: TRBV2; clone size: .; CDR3 length: 13; J gene: TRBJ1-5; CDR3 protein: CASRRDPGQPQHF; CDR3 DNA: TGTGCCAGCAGGCGGGATCCCGGGCAGCCCCAGCATTTT
D gene: TRBD1; V gene: TRBV4-1; clone size: .; CDR3 length: 17; J gene: TRBJ2-1; CDR3 protein: CASSLTPGQGVRGEQFF; CDR3 DNA: TGCGCCAGCAGCCTAACGCCGGGACAGGGCGTTAGGGGTGAGCAGTTCTTC
D gene: TRBD2; V gene: TRBV7-8; clone size: few; CDR3 length: 15; J gene: TRBJ2-1; CDR3 protein: CASSLDGRAYNEQFF; CDR3 DNA: TGTGCCAGCAGCTTAGACGGGAGGGCCTACAATGAGCAGTTCTTC
D gene: TRBD2; V gene: TRBV19; clone size: .; CDR3 length: 15; J gene: TRBJ2-1; CDR3 protein: CATLRGTSGSNEQFF; CDR3 DNA: TGTGCCACCCTTAGGGGGACTAGCGGGAGTAATGAGCAGTTCTTC
D gene: TRBD1; V gene: TRBV5-6; clone size: .; CDR3 length: 15; J gene: TRBJ2-7; CDR3 protein: CASSPGGQGRPEQYF; CDR3 DNA: TGTGCCAGCAGCCCGGGGGGACAGGGGAGGCCCGAGCAGTACTTC
D gene: TRBD1; V gene: TRBV6-5; clone size: once; CDR3 length: 14; J gene: TRBJ2-2; CDR3 protein: CASRTGVVTGELFF; CDR3 DNA: TGTGCCAGCAGGACAGGGGTGGTCACCGGGGAGCTGTTTTTT
D gene: TRBD1; V gene: TRBV18; clone size: .; CDR3 length: 18; J gene: TRBJ1-6; CDR3 protein: CASSPYQGGQGKGSPLHF; CDR3 DNA: TGTGCCAGCTCACCATACCAAGGAGGACAGGGGAAAGGGTCACCCCTCCACTTT
D gene: .; V gene: TRBV9; clone size: .; CDR3 length: 15; J gene: TRBJ2-1; CDR3 protein: CASSVGGQGRNEQFF; CDR3 DNA: TGTGCCAGCAGCGTAGGTGGGCAGGGGAGAAATGAGCAGTTCTTC
D gene: TRBD2; V gene: TRBV5-1; clone size: .; CDR3 length: 16; J gene: TRBJ2-5; CDR3 protein: CASSLGTSGTQETQYF; CDR3 DNA: TGCGCCAGCAGCTTAGGGACTAGCGGGACCCAAGAGACCCAGTACTTC
D gene: TRBD1; V gene: TRBV29-1; clone size: .; CDR3 length: 14; J gene: TRBJ1-2; CDR3 protein: CSAAGTGDNYGYTF; CDR3 DNA: TGCAGCGCTGCCGGGACAGGGGATAACTATGGCTACACCTTC
D gene: TRBD2; V gene: TRBV7-3; clone size: few; CDR3 length: 17; J gene: TRBJ2-3; CDR3 protein: CASSLMPSGASTDTQYF; CDR3 DNA: TGTGCCAGCAGCTTAATGCCTAGCGGAGCTAGCACAGATACGCAGTATTTT
D gene: .; V gene: TRBV7-9; clone size: .; CDR3 length: 14; J gene: TRBJ2-1; CDR3 protein: CASSLSAGSNEQFF; CDR3 DNA: TGTGCCAGCAGCTTATCGGCAGGTTCCAATGAGCAGTTCTTC
D gene: .; V gene: TRBV3-1/TRBV3-2; clone size: few; CDR3 length: 16; J gene: TRBJ1-2; CDR3 protein: CASSQVLRGQFYGYTF; CDR3 DNA: TGTGCCAGCAGCCAAGTATTAAGGGGACAATTCTATGGCTACACCTTC
D gene: .; V gene: TRBV6-6; clone size: .; CDR3 length: 15; J gene: TRBJ1-5; CDR3 protein: CASSYGPQGDQPQHF; CDR3 DNA: TGTGCCAGCAGTTACGGCCCCCAGGGCGATCAGCCCCAGCATTTT
D gene: TRBD1; V gene: TRBV6-6; clone size: .; CDR3 length: 16; J gene: TRBJ2-7; CDR3 protein: CASSYPTGQGGYEQYF; CDR3 DNA: TGTGCCAGCAGTTACCCCACGGGACAGGGCGGCTACGAGCAGTACTTC
D gene: .; V gene: TRBV3-1/TRBV3-2; clone size: .; CDR3 length: 15; J gene: TRBJ1-3; CDR3 protein: CASSQRPMGGNTIYF; CDR3 DNA: TGTGCCAGCAGCCAACGTCCGATGGGCGGAAACACCATATATTTT
D gene: .; V gene: TRBV19; clone size: .; CDR3 length: 15; J gene: TRBJ1-4; CDR3 protein: CASKRQGSTNEKLFF; CDR3 DNA: TGTGCCAGTAAAAGGCAGGGATCTACTAATGAAAAACTGTTTTTT
D gene: TRBD2; V gene: TRBV3-1/TRBV3-2; clone size: .; CDR3 length: 15; J gene: TRBJ2-1; CDR3 protein: CASSQLAGVYNEQFF; CDR3 DNA: TGTGCCAGCAGCCAACTAGCGGGGGTTTACAATGAGCAGTTCTTC
D gene: TRBD1; V gene: TRBV7-2; clone size: .; CDR3 length: 14; J gene: TRBJ2-7; CDR3 protein: CASSLDRGPYEQYF; CDR3 DNA: TGTGCCAGCAGCCTGGACAGGGGGCCATACGAGCAGTACTTC
D gene: .; V gene: TRBV5-8; clone size: once; CDR3 length: 15; J gene: TRBJ1-5; CDR3 protein: CASSLAAAGDQPQHF; CDR3 DNA: TGTGCCAGCAGCTTGGCAGCGGCAGGGGATCAGCCCCAGCATTTT
D gene: .; V gene: TRBV4-1; clone size: few; CDR3 length: 12; J gene: TRBJ1-2; CDR3 protein: CASSPGGVSYTF; CDR3 DNA: TGCGCCAGCAGTCCGGGAGGGGTTAGCTACACCTTC
D gene: TRBD2; V gene: TRBV15; clone size: .; CDR3 length: 13; J gene: TRBJ2-4; CDR3 protein: CATSREGRDIQYF; CDR3 DNA: TGTGCCACCAGCAGAGAAGGGAGGGACATTCAGTACTTC
D gene: .; V gene: TRBV6-2/TRBV6-3; clone size: .; CDR3 length: 16; J gene: TRBJ2-3; CDR3 protein: CASSSLLAGNTDTQYF; CDR3 DNA: TGTGCCAGCAGTTCCCTGCTGGCGGGGAACACAGATACGCAGTATTTT
D gene: .; V gene: TRBV7-3; clone size: .; CDR3 length: 14; J gene: TRBJ1-1; CDR3 protein: CASSLRVGDTEAFF; CDR3 DNA: TGTGCCAGCAGCTTAAGGGTAGGGGACACTGAAGCTTTCTTT
D gene: .; V gene: TRBV5-1; clone size: .; CDR3 length: 15; J gene: TRBJ2-2; CDR3 protein: CASSQDTVAEGELFF; CDR3 DNA: TGCGCCAGCAGCCAGGATACGGTCGCCGAAGGGGAGCTGTTTTTT
D gene: TRBD1; V gene: TRBV2; clone size: .; CDR3 length: 14; J gene: TRBJ1-4; CDR3 protein: CASMRDRGQEKLFF; CDR3 DNA: TGTGCCAGCATGAGGGACAGGGGGCAAGAAAAACTGTTTTTT
D gene: TRBD1; V gene: TRBV29-1; clone size: .; CDR3 length: 13; J gene: TRBJ2-3; CDR3 protein: CSGRQGATDTQYF; CDR3 DNA: TGCAGCGGGCGACAGGGGGCCACAGATACGCAGTATTTT
D gene: TRBD1; V gene: TRBV9; clone size: .; CDR3 length: 19; J gene: TRBJ1-6; CDR3 protein: CASSFHRGDNPNYNSPLHF; CDR3 DNA: TGTGCCAGCAGCTTCCACAGGGGCGATAATCCAAATTATAATTCACCCCTCCACTTT
D gene: TRBD2; V gene: TRBV5-5; clone size: .; CDR3 length: 12; J gene: TRBJ2-3; CDR3 protein: CASSLASGGVNF; CDR3 DNA: TGTGCCAGCAGCTTGGCCAGCGGGGGGGTAAACTTT
D gene: TRBD2; V gene: TRBV7-2; clone size: .; CDR3 length: 13; J gene: TRBJ2-5; CDR3 protein: CASSRGDQETQYF; CDR3 DNA: TGTGCCAGCAGCCGGGGGGACCAAGAGACCCAGTACTTC
D gene: .; V gene: TRBV10-2; clone size: .; CDR3 length: 13; J gene: TRBJ1-1; CDR3 protein: CASSLQGYTEAFF; CDR3 DNA: TGCGCCAGCAGCCTACAGGGTTACACTGAAGCTTTCTTT
D gene: TRBD1; V gene: TRBV5-1; clone size: .; CDR3 length: 15; J gene: TRBJ2-1; CDR3 protein: CASSYQQGGYNEQFF; CDR3 DNA: TGCGCCAGCAGCTACCAACAGGGGGGTTACAATGAGCAGTTCTTC
D gene: .; V gene: TRBV19; clone size: .; CDR3 length: 13; J gene: TRBJ2-5; CDR3 protein: CASSVQGLETQYF; CDR3 DNA: TGTGCCAGTAGTGTTCAGGGGTTGGAGACCCAGTACTTC
D gene: .; V gene: TRBV11-2; clone size: .; CDR3 length: 16; J gene: TRBJ2-7; CDR3 protein: CASSLGALQPDYEQYF; CDR3 DNA: TGTGCCAGCAGCTTAGGGGCCCTCCAACCTGACTACGAGCAGTACTTC
D gene: .; V gene: TRBV5-4; clone size: .; CDR3 length: 15; J gene: TRBJ1-6; CDR3 protein: CASSLDDSGIVPLHF; CDR3 DNA: TGTGCCAGCAGCTTAGACGACAGTGGAATTGTACCCCTCCACTTT
D gene: .; V gene: TRBV21-1; clone size: .; CDR3 length: 15; J gene: TRBJ2-1; CDR3 protein: CASSKFGGREVEQFF; CDR3 DNA: TGTGCCAGCAGCAAATTTGGCGGGAGAGAGGTTGAGCAGTTCTTC
D gene: .; V gene: TRBV20-1; clone size: few; CDR3 length: 13; J gene: TRBJ2-7; CDR3 protein: CSASQAGLYEQYF; CDR3 DNA: TGCAGTGCTAGTCAGGCGGGCCTCTACGAGCAGTACTTC
D gene: .; V gene: TRBV6-5; clone size: .; CDR3 length: 15; J gene: TRBJ2-1; CDR3 protein: CASKGVRGAYNEQFF; CDR3 DNA: TGTGCCAGCAAGGGGGTGAGAGGGGCCTACAATGAGCAGTTCTTC